Given below is one T cell receptor beta chain in context. Antigen: not known. The data were obtained in a study of cytomegalovirus exposure and HLA in healthy donors. Researchers ran the PCR with 60 Vbeta and 13 Jbeta primers. TCRdb's copy holds only in-frame clones and misses some; the assay was immunoSEQ multiplex PCR. The table lists under 200,000 clones, roughly 82% of them singletons, with about 0.5% in the top ten. Overall study findings and caveats: The availability of immune exposure information extended only to CMV serostatus.

The germline V gene has CDR1 SGHTA and CDR2 FQGNSA. Germline trimming cut 5 bases from V and 6 bases from J; bases unmatched to any gene: 4. CDR3 length equals 14 residues. The J gene is TRBJ2-3, the V gene TRBV7-2, with 11 bases lining up with TRBD1. The specimen was PBMCs. This clonotype was sampled from a woman aged 45-65 years in good health and CMV-seronegative. The CDR3 is CASSPGQGADTQYF. The CDR3 nucleotides are TGTGCCAGCAGCCCAGGACAGGGGGCGGATACGCAGTATTTT.